Below are 20 T cell receptor beta chains sequenced from a single sample in a study of PD-1 blockade in mismatch repair-deficient tumors (dated by TCRdb to about 2017). Interpreted using the paper, the time point label stands for: peripheral blood before pembrolizumab. Library method: the immunoSEQ multiplex PCR assay. TCRdb re-hosts the immuneACCESS table, in-frame sequences only. Its copies lack some clones; in the studies checked, an unresolved V gene accounts for under half of them, and the cause for the rest is not known. This sample has some 50,000 clones in its table, and roughly 82% of those were observed once. The ten largest clones take up less than 3.5% of the sample. The sequencing used PBMCs, collected before pembrolizumab treatment. Receptors originate from an adult with mismatch repair-deficient cancer.

This clone is categorized as medium-sized (0.01 to 0.1%). Other DNA sequences within the sample encode an identical CDR3. Here the CDR3 reads CASSREGSTEAFF. DNA for the CDR3: TGCGCCAGCAGCCGAGAGGGTAGCACTGAAGCTTTCTTT. The chain has TRBV4-3 and TRBJ1-1; D call uncertain. CDR1 is LGHNA, CDR2 YSLEER, per germline. This CDR3 is 13 amino acids long. Trimming shortened V by 4 bases and J by 4 bases, and 10 bases separated the two germline ends.

The chain employs TRBV27 and TRBJ2-1; 8 bases line up with TRBD1. The CDR3 covers 17 residues. J was trimmed by 2 bases and V by 4 bases; bases with no gene match: 10. The germline V gene has CDR1 MNHEY and CDR2 SMNVEV (reference sequence). In nucleotides, the CDR3 is TGTGCCAGCAGTTCAAGACAGGGGCGGACCACCTACAATGAGCAGTTCTTC. As protein: CASSSRQGRTTYNEQFF.

This chain joins TRBV4-2 and TRBJ2-1; 7 bases line up with TRBD1. CDR1 is LGHNA and CDR2 is YNFKEQ in the germline V gene. After removal of 0 bases from V and 4 bases from J, the junction contained 6 bases not matched to a gene. There are 16 residues in the CDR3. CDR3 DNA: TGTGCCAGCAGCCAAGACACCGGGACAGATTACAATGAGCAGTTCTTC. This encodes CASSQDTGTDYNEQFF.

This clone came up a few times. The gene calls are TRBV7-9 and TRBJ1-1, with TRBD1 matching over 7 bases. The CDR3 totals 15 residues. Unmatched junction bases numbered 5, after V lost 0 bases and J lost 4 bases. CDR1 is SEHNR, CDR2 FQNEAQ, per germline (reference sequence). The CDR3 reads CASSLASTGITEAFF. The CDR3 nucleotides read TGTGCCAGCAGCTTAGCATCGACAGGGATCACTGAAGCTTTCTTT.

The gene calls are TRBV7-3 and TRBJ1-5; D call uncertain. The germline CDR1 and CDR2 sequences are SGHTA and FQGTGA. The CDR3 has 13 amino acids. Trimming shortened V by 2 bases and J by 4 bases, and 6 bases separated the two germline ends. The CDR3 reads CASSLSLNQPQHF. In nucleotides, the CDR3 is TGTGCCAGCAGCTTATCTTTAAATCAGCCCCAGCATTTT.

This chain joins TRBV2 and TRBJ1-5, with D unresolved. V lost 6 bases, J lost 1 base, and 13 bases lay in between. The germline CDR1 and CDR2 sequences are SNHLY and FYNNEI. The CDR3 loop spans 15 amino acids. DNA of the CDR3: TGTGCCAGCAGCGCACTGAGACAAAGCAATCAGCCCCAGCATTTT. Translation gives CASSALRQSNQPQHF.

V gene TRBV27 combines with J gene TRBJ2-7, with D unresolved. The CDR3 loop spans 14 amino acids. The germline gives CDR1 MNHEY, CDR2 SMNVEV (reference sequence). V was pared by 8 bases and J by 2 bases, with 16 bases between. The CDR3 region has the DNA TGTGCCAGCCACACGAATTTCCCCCCCTACGAGCAGTACTTC. Translation gives CASHTNFPPYEQYF.

The V gene is TRBV10-2, the J gene TRBJ2-1; TRBD2 might be the D (5 bases). Trimming removed 6 bases at V and 0 bases at J, with 12 bases between. The CDR3 length is 15 residues. Germline values: CDR1 WSHSY, CDR2 SAAADI. The CDR3 sequence is CASSEGYNSYNEQFF. The CDR3 bases are TGCGCCAGCAGCGAGGGCTATAACTCCTACAATGAGCAGTTCTTC.

The gene calls are TRBV2 and TRBJ2-7, with a weak D call TRBD2 (5 bases). Germline CDR1 is SNHLY and CDR2 is FYNNEI. Trimming removed 4 bases from V and 0 bases from J, with 10 bases in between. The CDR3 has 14 amino acids. In DNA form, the CDR3 reads TGTGCCAGCAGTGGGTACGGAGGCTCCTACGAGCAGTACTTC. The encoded protein is CASSGYGGSYEQYF.

V gene TRBV7-2 combines with J gene TRBJ1-1; D is uncertain. This CDR3 has 12 residues. The V and J ends lost 5 bases and 10 bases respectively, with 14 bases between them. Germline CDR1 reads SGHTA; CDR2 reads FQGNSA. In DNA, the CDR3 is TGTGCCAGCAGCATCGCTTCAGGTGGAGCTTTCTTT. Its protein is CASSIASGGAFF.

This clone turned up a few times. The J gene is TRBJ2-1, the V gene TRBV10-3; D is undetermined. CDR3 length: 11 amino acids. The V end was cut by 8 bases, the J end by 8 bases, with 10 bases between. The germline gives CDR1 ENHRY, CDR2 SYGVKD. The DNA of the CDR3 is TGTGCCATCGGGTCGGGCTATGAGCAGTTCTTC. Translating it yields CAIGSGYEQFF.

The V and J genes are TRBV12-5 and TRBJ1-1; 7 bases line up with TRBD1. Trimming took 3 bases from V and 4 from J; bases not matched to a gene: 11. This CDR3 spans 16 amino acids. Germline V gene data show CDR1 as LGHNT and CDR2 as FRNRAP. Here the CDR3 DNA reads TGTGCTAGTGGTTTTTCGACAGGGAGGAATATCACTGAAGCTTTCTTT. Its protein product is CASGFSTGRNITEAFF.

This clone was seen a handful of times. The chain carries TRBV13 and TRBJ1-1; no reliable D call. V shed 0 bases and J shed 5 bases, with 13 bases lying between them. Germline lookup yields CDR1 PRHDT and CDR2 FYEKMQ (reference sequence). CDR3 length equals 15 residues. The CDR3 DNA follows: TGTGCCAGCAGCTTAGGGGAAAATCCTCGGACTGAAGCTTTCTTT. Protein sequence: CASSLGENPRTEAFF.

This chain links TRBV27 with TRBJ2-7, with a weak D call TRBD2 (6 bases). Germline lookup yields CDR1 MNHEY and CDR2 SMNVEV (reference sequence). Trimming left V 5 bases short and J 0 bases short, with 11 bases between. The CDR3 runs to 14 residues. The CDR3 DNA sequence: TGTGCCAGCAGTCTTAGCGGAAGCTCCTACGAGCAGTACTTC. Translating it yields CASSLSGSSYEQYF.

The chain couples TRBV7-2 to TRBJ2-7, with TRBD1 as a possible D gene (6 bases). CDR1 and CDR2 (germline): SGHTA, FQGNSA. The CDR3 contains 12 residues. The germline V and J ends were trimmed by 2 bases and 9 bases, with 11 bases remaining between them. This CDR3 is CASSLSGVVQYF. CDR3 DNA sequence: TGTGCCAGCAGCTTATCAGGGGTCGTGCAGTACTTC.

The chain couples TRBV15 to TRBJ2-5; the D is unclear. V was cut by 0 bases and J by 5 bases, with 13 bases left in between. Germline V gene lookup returns CDR1 LNHNV and CDR2 YYDKDF (reference sequence). The CDR3 covers 15 residues. DNA of the CDR3: TGTGCCACCAGCAGAGATATGGGGTATTTGGAGACCCAGTACTTC. This sequence encodes CATSRDMGYLETQYF. Full variable domain (remainder filled in from reference TRBV15 and TRBJ2-5): DAMVIQNPRYQVTQFGKPVTLSCSQTLNHNVMYWYQQKSSQAPKLLFHYYDKDFNNEADTPDNFQSRRPNTSFCFLDIRSPGLGDTAMYLCATSRDMGYLETQYFGPGTRLLVL.

The chain combines TRBV7-6 with TRBJ2-7; D is possibly TRBD2 (7 bases). V gave up 5 bases and J gave up 7 bases, with 9 bases separating them. Per germline, CDR1 SGHVS and CDR2 FNYEAQ. CDR3 length equals 11 residues. Written as DNA, the CDR3 is TGTGCCAGCAGCGAGGGGGGGGAGCAGTACTTC. Translating it yields CASSEGGEQYF.

The chain carries TRBV6-5 and TRBJ1-4; D possibly corresponds to TRBD1 (6 bases). This CDR3 has 13 amino acids. V lost 7 bases, J lost 7 bases, and 13 bases lay in between. Germline CDR1 MNHEY, CDR2 SVGAGI. CDR3 DNA sequence: TGTGCCAGCACCGCGGGAGGGGGTGAAAAACTGTTTTTT. Translating it yields CASTAGGGEKLFF.

The table lists this clone with a count of one. The genes are TRBV9 and TRBJ2-4; D may match TRBD1 or TRBD2 (5 bases each). Trimming took 3 bases from V and 0 from J, leaving 13 bases between them. The CDR3 runs to 16 residues. Germline loops: CDR1 SGDLS, CDR2 YYNGEE. CDR3 region: CASSGGAKLAKNIQYF. The CDR3 DNA sequence: TGTGCCAGCAGCGGAGGGGCAAAACTAGCCAAAAACATTCAGTACTTC. Supplemented by reference TRBV9 and TRBJ2-4, the full variable domain reads DSGVTQTPKHLITATGQRVTLRCSPRSGDLSVYWYQQSLDQGLQFLIQYYNGEERAKGNILERFSAQQFPDLHSELNLSSLELGDSALYFCASSGGAKLAKNIQYFGAGTRLSVL.

The chain links TRBV5-4 to TRBJ2-3, with a weak D call TRBD1 (5 bases). V gave up 2 bases and J gave up 1 base, with 11 bases separating them. This CDR3 has 15 amino acids. CDR1 and CDR2 from the germline V gene are SGHNT and YYREEE (reference sequence). Here the CDR3 reads CASSLGVPGTDTQYF. CDR3 DNA sequence: TGTGCCAGCAGCTTAGGGGTCCCTGGCACAGATACGCAGTATTTT. The whole variable domain, filled in from reference TRBV5-4 and TRBJ2-3, reads ETGVTQSPTHLIKTRGQQVTLRCSSQSGHNTVSWYQQALGQGPQFIFQYYREEENGRGNFPPRFSGLQFPNYSSELNVNALELDDSALYLCASSLGVPGTDTQYFGPGTRLTVL.